This passage covers 10 T cell receptor beta chains from one sample sequenced in a study of technical replicates of blood from a few donors (dated by TCRdb to 2017 to 2019). Libraries were built with the immunoSEQ multiplex PCR assay. The clones in this table, taken by TCRdb from immuneACCESS, are in-frame only. Not every clone is retained; where verified, under half of the shortfall comes from an unresolved V gene, and the cause of the rest is unknown. The sample table lists more than 90,000 clones, approximately 95% of them with a count of one. Jointly, the top ten make up roughly 0.34% of the sample. Sequenced material: T cells isolated from PBMCs. The receptors here all came from a human donor in good health.

The chain recombines TRBV19 with TRBJ1-1; TRBD1 aligns across 7 bases. The germline V gene encodes CDR1 LNHDA and CDR2 SQIVND (reference sequence). The CDR3 contains 15 residues. V gave up 4 bases and J gave up 3 bases; unmatched junction bases: 8. This chain's CDR3 is CASSNRGGRDTEAFF. DNA for the CDR3: TGTGCCAGTAGTAACAGGGGAGGAAGAGACACTGAAGCTTTCTTT.

The rearrangement links TRBV5-1 to TRBJ2-1; possible D gene TRBD1, 6 bases. The CDR3 loop spans 16 amino acids. Germline V gene data show CDR1 as SGHRS and CDR2 as YFSETQ. The V end was cut by 0 bases, the J end by 6 bases, with 16 bases between. CDR3 sequence: CASSLGQVWGFNEQFF. The CDR3 nucleotides read TGCGCCAGCAGCTTGGGACAGGTGTGGGGCTTCAATGAGCAGTTCTTC.

This clone was seen only once. The gene calls are TRBV27 and TRBJ1-2; D may be TRBD1 (5 bases). Trimming left V 0 bases short and J 7 bases short, with 12 bases between. CDR1 and CDR2 (germline): MNHEY, SMNVEV (reference sequence). CDR3 size: 14 residues. CDR3 protein: CASSLSAGHPGYTF. CDR3 sequence (DNA): TGTGCCAGCAGTTTATCCGCGGGGCATCCTGGCTACACCTTC.

This chain uses TRBV30 with TRBJ1-1; D ambiguous. CDR3 length: 13 amino acids. Germline CDR1 reads GTSNPN; CDR2 reads SVGIG (reference sequence). V dropped 4 bases and J dropped 0 bases, with 9 bases sitting between them. CDR3 sequence reads: CAWKLQMNTEAFF. In DNA form, the CDR3 reads TGTGCCTGGAAACTTCAAATGAACACTGAAGCTTTCTTT.

The V gene is TRBV9, the J gene TRBJ2-3, with D maybe TRBD2 (6 bases). CDR1 and CDR2 (germline): SGDLS, YYNGEE. The V gene lost 4 bases and the J gene lost 2 bases, with 14 bases spanning the gap. This CDR3 spans 15 amino acids. The CDR3 sequence: CASSLRAGITDTQYF. In nucleotides, the CDR3 is TGTGCCAGCAGCCTGAGGGCGGGAATCACAGATACGCAGTATTTT.

The CDR3 protein is CASSYSYRGSYEQYF. Here the CDR3 DNA reads TGTGCCAGCAGTTACAGTTACAGGGGTTCCTACGAGCAGTACTTC. The genes are TRBV6-5 and TRBJ2-7, with 7 bases lining up with TRBD1. There are 15 residues in the CDR3. V gave up 2 bases and J gave up 1 base; unmatched junction bases: 5. Germline lookup yields CDR1 MNHEY and CDR2 SVGAGI.

The rearrangement uses TRBV6-5 and TRBJ1-2; possibly TRBD1 for D (5 bases). V dropped 7 bases and J dropped 4 bases, with 13 bases sitting between them. CDR1 is MNHEY and CDR2 is SVGAGI in the germline V gene. CDR3 length: 13 residues. CDR3 in DNA: TGTGCCAGCACCCCGGGGGACGCCTATGGCTACACCTTC. Its translation is CASTPGDAYGYTF.

The chain employs TRBV28 and TRBJ2-7; the D gene is possibly TRBD1 (6 bases). V dropped 6 bases and J dropped 12 bases, with 18 bases sitting between them. This CDR3 region has 12 residues. CDR1 MDHEN and CDR2 SYDVKM come from the germline V gene. In nucleotides, the CDR3 is TGTGCCAGCAGCTACAGGGAATATAGGTGGTACTTC. It specifies CASSYREYRWYF.

This sequence joins TRBV27 and TRBJ2-7; 13 bases align to TRBD2. Trimming removed 4 bases from V and 2 bases from J; junction bases left unmatched: 2. The CDR3 has 15 amino acids. Germline V gene sequence: CDR1 MNHEY, CDR2 SMNVEV (reference sequence). The CDR3 sequence is CASSSGTSGTYEQYF. The CDR3 coding sequence is TGTGCCAGCAGTTCCGGGACTAGCGGGACCTACGAGCAGTACTTC.

The chain has TRBV29-1 and TRBJ2-7; 12 bases map to TRBD1. Germline CDR1 and CDR2: SQVTM and ANQGSEA. The CDR3 has 13 amino acids. V lost 3 bases, J lost 6 bases, and 3 bases stayed unmatched. The CDR3 loop is CSVEGQGASEQYF. DNA for the CDR3: TGCAGCGTTGAGGGACAGGGGGCAAGCGAGCAGTACTTC.